This TCR beta chain was recorded in a study of blood T cell repertoires in COVID-19. Turning to the study itself: The origin of the acute and convalescent COVID-19 samples was the United States, Italy and Spain.

TCRdb's table, derived via immunoSEQ multiplex PCR, lists solely in-frame clones and lacks some. The repertoire holds 130,000 or so clones, with approximately 80% as singletons. Per germline, CDR1 SQVTM and CDR2 ANQGSEA. V dropped 7 bases and J dropped 3 bases, with 13 bases sitting between them. The CDR3 consists of 12 residues. The chain carries TRBV29-1 and TRBJ2-7, with D tentatively TRBD1 (6 bases). Material for sequencing was peripheral blood. This sequence originates from an older woman with acute or convalescent COVID-19. The DNA for the CDR3 is TGCAGCGGCCTAGGACAGAACTACGAGCAGTACTTC. This gives the protein CSGLGQNYEQYF.